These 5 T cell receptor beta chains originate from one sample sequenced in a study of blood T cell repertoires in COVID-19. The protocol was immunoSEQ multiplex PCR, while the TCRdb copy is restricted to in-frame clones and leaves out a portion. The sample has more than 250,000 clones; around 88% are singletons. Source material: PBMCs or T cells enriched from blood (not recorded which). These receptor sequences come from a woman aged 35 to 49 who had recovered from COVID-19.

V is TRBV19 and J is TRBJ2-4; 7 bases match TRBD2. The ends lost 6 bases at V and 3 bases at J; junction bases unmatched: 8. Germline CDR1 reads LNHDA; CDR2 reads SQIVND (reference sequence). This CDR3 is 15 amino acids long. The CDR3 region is CASSLPGRLKNIQYF. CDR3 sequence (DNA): TGTGCCAGTAGCCTCCCCGGGAGGCTCAAAAACATTCAGTACTTC.

CDR3 region: CASSLGGNTQQPQHF. CDR3 in DNA: TGTGCCAGCAGTTTGGGAGGGAACACGCAACAGCCCCAGCATTTT. The chain employs TRBV28 and TRBJ1-5; no clear D. This CDR3 has 15 amino acids. V lost 3 bases and J lost 7, with 16 bases in between. The germline V gene has CDR1 MDHEN and CDR2 SYDVKM.

The DNA of the CDR3 is TGTGCCAGCAGCCCGGCTAGGCGTTCCTACAATGAGCAGTTCTTC. It is translated as CASSPARRSYNEQFF. The chain recombines TRBV7-6 with TRBJ2-1; D uncertain. Germline V CDR1 and CDR2: SGHVS, FNYEAQ. Between the trimmed V and J ends, which lost 5 bases and 1 base, there was a span of 12 bases. The CDR3 covers 15 residues. Full variable domain (rest looked up from reference TRBV7-6 and TRBJ2-1): GAGVSQSPRYKVTKRGQDVALRCDPISGHVSLYWYRQALGQGPEFLTYFNYEAQQDKSGLPNDRFSAERPEGSISTLTIQRTEQRDSAMYRCASSPARRSYNEQFFGPGTRLTVL.

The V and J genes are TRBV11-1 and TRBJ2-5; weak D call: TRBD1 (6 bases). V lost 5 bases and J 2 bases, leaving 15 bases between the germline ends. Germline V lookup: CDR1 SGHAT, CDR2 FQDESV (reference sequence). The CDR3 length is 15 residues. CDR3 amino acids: CASSPPRDTQETQYF. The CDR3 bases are TGTGCCAGCAGCCCCCCCCGGGACACACAAGAGACCCAGTACTTC.

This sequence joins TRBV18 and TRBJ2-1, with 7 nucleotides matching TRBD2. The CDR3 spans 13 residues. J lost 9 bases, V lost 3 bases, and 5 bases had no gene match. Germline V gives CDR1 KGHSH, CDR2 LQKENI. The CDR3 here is CASSPGREGEQFF. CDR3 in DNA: TGTGCCAGCTCACCTGGCAGGGAGGGTGAGCAGTTCTTC.